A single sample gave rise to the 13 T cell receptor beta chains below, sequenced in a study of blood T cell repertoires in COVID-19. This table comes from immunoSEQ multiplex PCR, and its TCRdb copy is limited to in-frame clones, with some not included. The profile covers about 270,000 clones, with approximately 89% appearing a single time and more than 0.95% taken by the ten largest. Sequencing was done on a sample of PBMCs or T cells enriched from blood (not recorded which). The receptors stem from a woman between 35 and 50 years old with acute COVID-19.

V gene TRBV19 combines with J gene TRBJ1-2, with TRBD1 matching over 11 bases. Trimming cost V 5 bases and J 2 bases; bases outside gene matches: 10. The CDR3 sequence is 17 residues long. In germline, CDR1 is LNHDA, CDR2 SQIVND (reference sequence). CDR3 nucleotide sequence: TGTGCCAGTAGTTCACCGGACAGGGGGCTCTCGAACTATGGCTACACCTTC. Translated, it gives CASSSPDRGLSNYGYTF.

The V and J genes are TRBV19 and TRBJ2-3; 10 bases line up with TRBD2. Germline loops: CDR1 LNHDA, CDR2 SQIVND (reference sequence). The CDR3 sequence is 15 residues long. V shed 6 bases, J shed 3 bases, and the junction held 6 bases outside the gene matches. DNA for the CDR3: TGTGCCAGTAGATCTCTAGCGGGAGTGACAGATACGCAGTATTTT. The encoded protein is CASRSLAGVTDTQYF.

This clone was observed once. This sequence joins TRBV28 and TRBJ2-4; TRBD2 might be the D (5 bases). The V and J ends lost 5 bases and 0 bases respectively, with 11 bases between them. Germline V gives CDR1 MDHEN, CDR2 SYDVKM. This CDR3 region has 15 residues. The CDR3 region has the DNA TGTGCCAGCAGTGGACTGACTTTAGCCAAAAACATTCAGTACTTC. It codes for CASSGLTLAKNIQYF.

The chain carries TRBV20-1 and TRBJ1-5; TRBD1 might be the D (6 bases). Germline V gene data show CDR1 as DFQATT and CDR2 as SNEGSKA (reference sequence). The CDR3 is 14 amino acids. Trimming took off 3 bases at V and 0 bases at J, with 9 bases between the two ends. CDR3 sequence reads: CSASAGASNQPQHF. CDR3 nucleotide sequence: TGCAGTGCTAGTGCAGGGGCTAGCAATCAGCCCCAGCATTTT.

CDR3 in amino acids: CASSLTGQGSSPLHF. CDR3 in DNA: TGTGCCAGCAGTTTGACTGGACAGGGAAGTTCACCCCTCCACTTT. The rearrangement uses TRBV28 and TRBJ1-6; 8 positions match TRBD1. CDR1 is MDHEN, CDR2 SYDVKM, per germline. Trimming at V came to 3 bases and at J to 9 bases, leaving 7 bases not matched to a gene. This CDR3 comprises 15 residues.

The CDR3, as DNA: TGTGCCAGCAGCCTGCGCGGGAGGGCCTCCTACAATGAGCAGTTCTTC. Protein: CASSLRGRASYNEQFF. The chain recombines TRBV6-2 or TRBV6-3 with TRBJ2-1, with 9 bases matching TRBD2. The CDR3 covers 16 residues. J lost 0 bases, V lost 6 bases, and 6 bases had no gene match. The germline V gene encodes CDR1 MNHEY and CDR2 SVGEGT.

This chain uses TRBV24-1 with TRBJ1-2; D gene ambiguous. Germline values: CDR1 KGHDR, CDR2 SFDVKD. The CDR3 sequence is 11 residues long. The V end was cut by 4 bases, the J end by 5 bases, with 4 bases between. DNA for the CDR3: TGTGCCACCAGTGACCCTTATGGCTACACCTTC. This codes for CATSDPYGYTF.

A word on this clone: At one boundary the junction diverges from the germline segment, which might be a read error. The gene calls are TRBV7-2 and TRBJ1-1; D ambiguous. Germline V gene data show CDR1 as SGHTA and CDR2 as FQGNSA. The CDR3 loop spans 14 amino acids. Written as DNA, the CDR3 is TGTGCCAGCAGCCGCACAGTTCTGAAGACTGAAGCTTTCTTT. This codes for CASSRTVLKTEAFF. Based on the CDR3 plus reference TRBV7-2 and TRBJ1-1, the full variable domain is GAGVSQSPSNKVTEKGKDVELRCDPISGHTALYWYRQSLGQGLEFLIYFQGNSAPDKSGLPSDRFSAERTGGSVSTLTIQRTQQEDSAVYLCASSRTVLKTEAFFGQGTRLTVV.

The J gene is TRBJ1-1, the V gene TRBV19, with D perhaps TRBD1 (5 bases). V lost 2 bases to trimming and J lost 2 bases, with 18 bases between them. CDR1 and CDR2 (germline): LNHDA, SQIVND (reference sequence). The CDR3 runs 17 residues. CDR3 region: CASSIPGRRRGNTEAFF. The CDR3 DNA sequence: TGTGCCAGTAGTATACCGGGACGGAGGAGGGGCAACACTGAAGCTTTCTTT.

DNA of the CDR3: TGTGCCAGCTCGGGGACAGGGGTTGCCTATGGCTACACCTTC. Translated, it gives CASSGTGVAYGYTF. The chain carries TRBV11-2 and TRBJ1-2; 10 bases agree with TRBD1. The junction had 7 bases not matched to a gene; V was cut back by 8 bases and J by 4 bases. The CDR3 sequence is 14 residues long. The germline V gene has CDR1 SGHAT and CDR2 FQNNGV.

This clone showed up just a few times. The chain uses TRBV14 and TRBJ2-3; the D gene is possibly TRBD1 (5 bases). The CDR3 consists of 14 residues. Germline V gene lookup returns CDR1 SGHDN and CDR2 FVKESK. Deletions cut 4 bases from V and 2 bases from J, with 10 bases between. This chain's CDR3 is CASSRQINTDTQYF. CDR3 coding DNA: TGTGCCAGCAGCCGACAGATAAACACAGATACGCAGTATTTT.

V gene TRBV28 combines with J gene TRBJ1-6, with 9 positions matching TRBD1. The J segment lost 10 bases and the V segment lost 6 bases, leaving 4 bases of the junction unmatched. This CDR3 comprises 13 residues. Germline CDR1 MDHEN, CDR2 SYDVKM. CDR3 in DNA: TGTGCCAGCAGGGGACAGGGAAGGTCACCCCTCCACTTT. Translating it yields CASRGQGRSPLHF.

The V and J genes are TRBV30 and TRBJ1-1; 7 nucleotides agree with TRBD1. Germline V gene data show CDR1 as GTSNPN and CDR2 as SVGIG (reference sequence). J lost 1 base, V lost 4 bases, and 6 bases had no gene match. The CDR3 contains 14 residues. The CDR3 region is CAWTTGQQNTEAFF. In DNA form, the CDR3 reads TGTGCCTGGACCACGGGACAGCAGAACACTGAAGCTTTCTTT.